This T cell receptor beta chain emerged from a study of post-analysis software for immune sequencing data. On the study more broadly: In terms of disease course, relapsing-remitting, secondary progressive and progressive-relapsing multiple sclerosis were included. Study-wide points: Roughly five TRBV segments, including TRBV5-6, TRBV5-1 and TRBV20-1, were more frequent in patients than controls. Under the F measure, samples that were prepared in one batch clustered strongly together. The normalized Chao1 diversity of multiple sclerosis patients was significantly lower than that of controls.

This CDR3 comprises 18 residues. The germline CDR1 and CDR2 sequences are MNHEY and SVGAGI. Regarding this clonotype: Its matching antigen is unknown.

Each TCR beta cDNA library carried unique molecular identifiers. Between 1 and 10 million T cells gave rise to roughly 0.5 million cDNA molecules. One entry per CDR3 protein results from TCRdb running MiXCR on the PCR reads. Among about 770,000 distinct CDR3 sequences, about 43% were seen once, and the ten largest hold 4% to 5%. The receptor's source is a girl under 18 with multiple sclerosis. The rearrangement joins TRBV6-5 to TRBJ2-5; TRBD2 agrees at 10 bases. The DNA matches TRBJ2-7 better at its end, which makes the J call doubtful. The sequenced sample was blood. CDR3 coding DNA: TGTGCCAGCAGATATACCGCTCGTCTAGCGGGAGACACATACGAGCAGTACTTC. It yields the protein CASRYTARLAGDTYEQYF.